Below, 3 T cell receptor beta chains from the same sample are listed, as sequenced in a study of T cell repertoires in cytomegalovirus infection. Each CDR3 protein gets one entry after TCRdb re-called the reads with MiXCR. The table lists tens of thousands of distinct CDR3 sequences, around 49% of them singletons. Their antigens are not known. The sample was CD8+ T cells from cultured PBMCs, taken from culture after CMV antigen stimulation. These receptors all stem from a human donor in good health (CMV status not recorded). Some clones in this sample may be carry-over from other donors' samples.

The chain is built from TRBV7-9 and TRBJ2-1; a possible D gene is TRBD2 (6 bases). The CDR3 loop spans 15 amino acids. Germline V gene data show CDR1 as SEHNR and CDR2 as FQNEAQ (reference sequence). V lost 4 bases, J lost 1 base, and 11 bases lay in between. CDR3: CASSSAGMSYNEQFF. In DNA, the CDR3 is TGTGCCAGCAGCTCTGCGGGGATGTCCTACAATGAGCAGTTCTTC.

This clonotype turned up a few times. The V and J genes are TRBV27 and TRBJ1-5, with a tentative D call TRBD1 (6 bases). The V and J ends lost 8 bases and 3 bases respectively, with 14 bases between them. CDR3 length: 14 amino acids. Germline V lookup: CDR1 MNHEY, CDR2 SMNVEV (reference sequence). Here the CDR3 DNA reads TGTGCCAGCGCGAAAACAGGGTTCAATCAGCCCCAGCATTTT. Its protein is CASAKTGFNQPQHF.

This clonotype has only a few counts. The chain recombines TRBV30 with TRBJ2-7; D is unclear. The CDR3 has 13 amino acids. V was shortened by 6 bases and J by 0 bases, with 12 bases between the two germline ends. Germline V gene lookup returns CDR1 GTSNPN and CDR2 SVGIG (reference sequence). The CDR3 region has the DNA TGTGCCTGTACGGCCTTCCCCTCCTACGAGCAGTACTTC. Amino acid sequence: CACTAFPSYEQYF.